Following are 20 T cell receptor beta chains from one sample sequenced in a study of identical twins. TCRdb re-called the 5' RACE reads with MiXCR, one entry per CDR3 protein. The sample includes around 200,000 distinct CDR3 sequences, over 8% of them seen just once. The sequenced material came from memory (CD45RO+) T cells sorted from blood. These receptor sequences come from a young woman in good health.

This clonotype has more than one count but fewer than ten. The chain joins TRBV13 to TRBJ2-2, with D maybe TRBD2 (5 bases). In germline, CDR1 is PRHDT, CDR2 FYEKMQ (reference sequence). V was clipped by 5 bases and J by 0 bases, with 10 bases between them. The CDR3 extends over 15 amino acids. CDR3 coding DNA: TGTGCCAGCAGCCCCCCCGGGGCGAACACCGGGGAGCTGTTTTTT. This gives the protein CASSPPGANTGELFF. Full variable domain (outside the CDR3, taken from reference TRBV13 and TRBJ2-2): AAGVIQSPRHLIKEKRETATLKCYPIPRHDTVYWYQQGPGQDPQFLISFYEKMQSDKGSIPDRFSAQQFSDYHSELNMSSLELGDSALYFCASSPPGANTGELFFGEGSRLTVL.

The gene calls are TRBV27 and TRBJ2-3, with D unclear. Germline V gives CDR1 MNHEY, CDR2 SMNVEV (reference sequence). This CDR3 has 13 residues. With 7 bases removed from V and 5 bases from J, the gap between germline ends came to 13 bases. The CDR3 bases are TGTGCCAGCAAAGTCCAGGTCCAAGATACGCAGTATTTT. This sequence encodes CASKVQVQDTQYF.

A few counts support this clonotype. The J gene is TRBJ2-3, the V gene TRBV4-3; possible D gene TRBD1, 6 bases. CDR3 length equals 15 residues. V was trimmed by 6 bases and J by 5 bases, leaving 18 bases between them. CDR1 and CDR2 (germline): LGHNA, YSLEER. CDR3 region: CASRPDRDRLDTQYF. The CDR3 bases are TGCGCCAGCAGACCGGACCGTGACAGGTTAGATACGCAGTATTTT.

This rearrangement joins TRBV6-5 to TRBJ2-3; the match to TRBD2 covers 10 bases. This CDR3 region has 19 residues. With 0 bases clipped from V and 2 bases from J, the junction kept 11 bases outside the gene matches. Looked up from germline, CDR1 is MNHEY and CDR2 is SVGAGI. The CDR3 DNA is TGTGCCAGCAGTTACTCTTCTAGCGGGAGACATCGAACCACAGATACGCAGTATTTT. It translates to CASSYSSSGRHRTTDTQYF.

The chain recombines TRBV6-1 with TRBJ1-6; D might be TRBD1 (6 bases). From germline, CDR1 is MNHNS and CDR2 SASEGT. The CDR3 covers 15 residues. The germline V and J ends were trimmed by 7 bases and 7 bases, with 17 bases remaining between them. CDR3 protein: CASTKGWRGNSPLHF. The DNA for the CDR3 is TGTGCCAGCACCAAGGGATGGAGGGGGAATTCACCCCTCCACTTT.

This clonotype was counted ten times or more. V and J are TRBV5-1 and TRBJ2-2; D unclear. The length of the CDR3 is 13 residues. The germline gives CDR1 SGHRS, CDR2 YFSETQ. V was clipped by 2 bases and J by 6 bases, with 8 bases between them. CDR3 DNA sequence: TGCGCCAGCAGCTTCCCATCAGCCGGGGAGCTGTTTTTT. Translation gives CASSFPSAGELFF.

Only a few counts were recorded for this clonotype. The chain employs TRBV7-9 and TRBJ1-3; perhaps TRBD1 as D (6 bases). V was trimmed by 8 bases and J by 1 base, leaving 12 bases between them. Germline lookup yields CDR1 SEHNR and CDR2 FQNEAQ (reference sequence). The CDR3 extends over 14 amino acids. CDR3 protein: CASRGAPSGNTIYF. The CDR3, as DNA: TGTGCCAGCCGGGGGGCCCCTTCTGGAAACACCATATATTTT.

This clonotype was seen a handful of times. The V call is TRBV5-1, the J call TRBJ2-1, with 12 bases fitting TRBD2. Looked up from germline, CDR1 is SGHRS and CDR2 is YFSETQ. The CDR3 spans 15 residues. V trimming: 7 bases; J trimming: 7 bases; junction bases outside the gene matches: 9. The CDR3 protein is CASYILAGGENEQFF. The CDR3 DNA reads TGCGCCAGCTACATCCTAGCGGGAGGGGAGAATGAGCAGTTCTTC.

The sample holds a few counts of this clonotype. The CDR3 protein is CSTGGGGYNEQFF. In nucleotides, the CDR3 is TGCAGCACGGGAGGGGGGGGCTACAATGAGCAGTTCTTC. V is TRBV20-1 and J is TRBJ2-1; TRBD2 aligns across 8 bases. The CDR3 spans 13 residues. From germline, CDR1 is DFQATT and CDR2 SNEGSKA (reference sequence).

The table lists this clonotype with many counts. The chain employs TRBV5-1 and TRBJ2-5, with 7 bases fitting TRBD1. The CDR3 length is 14 residues. The V gene's germline CDR1 is SGHRS and CDR2 YFSETQ. V lost 0 bases, J lost 5 bases, and 4 bases stayed unmatched. CDR3 region: CASSLGTGQETQYF. The CDR3 DNA reads TGCGCCAGCAGCTTGGGGACAGGTCAGGAGACCCAGTACTTC.

The rearrangement joins TRBV4-2 to TRBJ2-5, with TRBD2 matching 7 bases. The germline CDR1 and CDR2 sequences are LGHNA and YNFKEQ. CDR3 size: 16 residues. The J segment lost 3 bases and the V segment lost 4 bases, leaving 11 bases of the junction unmatched. CDR3 bases: TGTGCCAGCAGCCGGTCGGTTGGGGGGGGGGAAGAGACCCAGTACTTC. Protein product: CASSRSVGGGEETQYF.

The gene calls are TRBV5-5 and TRBJ2-5; the match to TRBD1 covers 8 bases. Per the germline V gene, CDR1 is SGHKS and CDR2 is YYEKEE (reference sequence). The trim removed 3 bases at V and 5 bases at J, leaving 0 bases unmatched. The CDR3 contains 12 residues. The CDR3 nucleotides read TGTGCCAGCAGCTGGGACAGGGAGACCCAGTACTTC. Translation gives CASSWDRETQYF.

The genes are TRBV5-1 and TRBJ1-6; TRBD1 is a possible D gene (5 bases). V was trimmed by 0 bases and J by 9 bases, leaving 7 bases between them. CDR1 is SGHRS, CDR2 YFSETQ, per germline. This CDR3 spans 13 amino acids. CDR3 nucleotide sequence: TGCGCCAGCAGCTTGGTTAGGGGTTCACCCCTCCACTTT. This sequence encodes CASSLVRGSPLHF.

This chain connects TRBV25-1 to TRBJ2-7; D unclear. In germline, CDR1 is MGHDK, CDR2 SYGVNS. The CDR3 is 13 residues long. Trimming shortened V by 8 bases and J by 1 base, and 12 bases separated the two germline ends. CDR3 sequence (DNA): TGTGCCAGCCACATGTCCCATTCCTACGAGCAGTACTTC. This sequence encodes CASHMSHSYEQYF.

This clonotype was counted many times. This chain links TRBV10-3 with TRBJ2-7; TRBD1 matches 7 bases. J gave up 2 bases and V 1 base, and 5 bases lay outside the gene matches. The V gene's germline CDR1 is ENHRY and CDR2 SYGVKD. This CDR3 has 15 amino acids. The CDR3 nucleotides are TGTGCCATCAGTGAGTACCAGGGGGTAACCTACGAGCAGTACTTC. Translating it yields CAISEYQGVTYEQYF.

The chain employs TRBV3-1 and TRBJ2-2; 10 bases align to TRBD2. CDR3 length equals 17 residues. The germline CDR1 and CDR2 sequences are LGHDT and YNNKEL (reference sequence). The ends lost 4 bases at V and 6 bases at J; junction bases unmatched: 11. CDR3: CASSPVSGGPGAGELFF. In nucleotides, the CDR3 is TGTGCCAGCAGCCCCGTTAGCGGGGGGCCGGGAGCCGGGGAGCTGTTTTTT.

This clonotype has a handful of counts. V usage is TRBV27 and J usage is TRBJ2-7; D is perhaps TRBD2 (6 bases). This CDR3 spans 14 amino acids. Germline V gives CDR1 MNHEY, CDR2 SMNVEV (reference sequence). V was cut by 8 bases and J by 2 bases, with 16 bases left in between. The CDR3 nucleotides are TGTGCCAGCGGGAGGACAAACATAGCCTACGAGCAGTACTTC. Translated: CASGRTNIAYEQYF.

In its sample, this clonotype was seen many times. The chain employs TRBV5-1 and TRBJ2-1, with unresolved D. The V end was cut by 0 bases, the J end by 6 bases, with 7 bases between. From germline, CDR1 is SGHRS and CDR2 YFSETQ. The CDR3 consists of 13 residues. The CDR3 protein is CASSLAVGNEQFF. The CDR3, as DNA: TGCGCCAGCAGCTTGGCCGTCGGCAATGAGCAGTTCTTC.

V is TRBV4-2 and J is TRBJ2-3; no reliable D call. The CDR3 runs to 16 residues. V shed 1 base and J shed 0 bases, with 11 bases lying between them. CDR1 and CDR2 (germline): LGHNA, YNFKEQ. CDR3 protein: CASSQGKEYSTDTQYF. The CDR3 DNA reads TGTGCCAGCAGCCAAGGGAAAGAGTATAGCACAGATACGCAGTATTTT.

The sample holds a few counts of this clonotype. The rearrangement uses TRBV5-1 and TRBJ2-3; TRBD1 might be the D (7 bases). The V end was cut by 4 bases, the J end by 2 bases, with 20 bases between. The CDR3 loop spans 17 amino acids. The germline gives CDR1 SGHRS, CDR2 YFSETQ. CDR3 bases: TGCGCCAGCAGCCCGGGAGCAGGGGGGAGGCTCACAGATACGCAGTATTTT. This translates into CASSPGAGGRLTDTQYF.